This TCR beta chain comes out of a study of immune cell composition in non-small cell lung cancer. Clones were read by immunoSEQ multiplex PCR, and TCRdb kept only the in-frame ones, dropping some. The sample has about 14,000 clones; approximately 81% are singletons. Germline V lookup: CDR1 ENHRY, CDR2 SYGVKD. The CDR3 spans 15 residues. The V and J ends lost 4 bases and 1 base, in that order; junction bases with no gene match: 7. This chain uses TRBV10-3 with TRBJ2-7; 7 bases align to TRBD1. Sequencing was carried out using lung tumor tissue. This receptor was obtained from a human donor with non-small cell lung cancer. The CDR3 nucleotides read TGTGCCATCAGTGGCGCAGGGACAGCTTCCTACGAGCAGTACTTC. Translation: CAISGAGTASYEQYF.